A selection of T cell receptor beta chains follows, all from one sample in a study of blood T cell repertoires in COVID-19. The repertoire was sequenced with immunoSEQ multiplex PCR; TCRdb's copy has only in-frame clones and lacks some. Seen here are more than 65,000 clones, 65% to 85% observed once, and the top ten hold roughly 3.5%. What was sequenced was peripheral blood. The receptors derive from a man aged 50 to 60 with acute or convalescent COVID-19. CDR3s leave out the opening cysteine and the closing phenylalanine or tryptophan. Each record gives: D gene, V gene, CDR3 protein. D genes are given only for firm matches.

d_gene: TRBD1; v_gene: TRBV7-2; CDR3aa: ASSTNSRGTEAF
d_gene: TRBD2; v_gene: TRBV7-6; CDR3aa: ASSLGGGGGAYEQF
d_gene: TRBD2; v_gene: TRBV4-3; CDR3aa: ASSQDRPGTSEKNIQY
d_gene: TRBD1; v_gene: TRBV7-3; CDR3aa: ASSLRGGQSNEQF
d_gene: -; v_gene: TRBV5-1; CDR3aa: ASRPPTGATNEKLF
d_gene: -; v_gene: TRBV9; CDR3aa: ASSPGTQNNSPLH
d_gene: -; v_gene: TRBV3-1/TRBV3-2; CDR3aa: ASSAGNTGELF
d_gene: TRBD1; v_gene: TRBV5-5; CDR3aa: ASSFGSTGNGELF
d_gene: -; v_gene: TRBV11-3; CDR3aa: ASTTESLYNEQF
d_gene: -; v_gene: TRBV24-1; CDR3aa: ATSEGLGLVRGNEQF
d_gene: TRBD2; v_gene: TRBV19; CDR3aa: ASTSSGGSYEQY
d_gene: TRBD1; v_gene: TRBV13; CDR3aa: ASSFRTGTGELF
d_gene: TRBD1; v_gene: TRBV29-1; CDR3aa: SVDKQGKTDTQY
d_gene: -; v_gene: TRBV27; CDR3aa: ASSRNAGWEQY
d_gene: TRBD1; v_gene: TRBV6-5; CDR3aa: ASSYRGTGGLDGYT
d_gene: TRBD2; v_gene: TRBV6-9; CDR3aa: ASSSAGGEEKSSTDTQY
d_gene: -; v_gene: TRBV28; CDR3aa: ASSPNRWAMSGNQPQH
d_gene: -; v_gene: TRBV14; CDR3aa: ASSQVTEAF
d_gene: -; v_gene: TRBV21-1; CDR3aa: ASSKAQTSGSWNEQF
d_gene: -; v_gene: TRBV6-5; CDR3aa: ASRIGTLPYEQY
d_gene: -; v_gene: TRBV7-2; CDR3aa: ASSLERYSNQPQH
d_gene: TRBD2; v_gene: TRBV18; CDR3aa: ASSPHGLAMSSEQY
d_gene: -; v_gene: TRBV6-5; CDR3aa: ASSYSSDSFYGYT
d_gene: -; v_gene: TRBV13; CDR3aa: ASSLRAGANVLT
d_gene: TRBD2; v_gene: TRBV4-3; CDR3aa: ASSPRAGVTYEQY
d_gene: TRBD2; v_gene: TRBV7-9; CDR3aa: ASSHERENEQY
d_gene: TRBD1; v_gene: TRBV28; CDR3aa: ASSLGDRVNSPLH
d_gene: TRBD1; v_gene: TRBV4-1; CDR3aa: ASSPGTGGSLNGYT